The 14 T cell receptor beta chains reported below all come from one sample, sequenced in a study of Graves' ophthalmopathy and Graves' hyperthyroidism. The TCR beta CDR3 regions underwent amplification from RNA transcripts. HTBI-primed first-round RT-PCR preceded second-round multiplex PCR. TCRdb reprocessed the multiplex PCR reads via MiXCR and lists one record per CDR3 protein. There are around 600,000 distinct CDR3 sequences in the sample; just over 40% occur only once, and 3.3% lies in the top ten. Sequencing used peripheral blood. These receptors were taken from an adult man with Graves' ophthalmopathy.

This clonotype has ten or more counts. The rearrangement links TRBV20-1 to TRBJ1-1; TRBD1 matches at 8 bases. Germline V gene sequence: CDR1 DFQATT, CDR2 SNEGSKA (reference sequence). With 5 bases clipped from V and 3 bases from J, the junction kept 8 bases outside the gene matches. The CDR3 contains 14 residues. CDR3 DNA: TGCAGTGCTCCTGCAGGGGGCGGCTACACTGAAGCTTTCTTT. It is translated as CSAPAGGGYTEAFF.

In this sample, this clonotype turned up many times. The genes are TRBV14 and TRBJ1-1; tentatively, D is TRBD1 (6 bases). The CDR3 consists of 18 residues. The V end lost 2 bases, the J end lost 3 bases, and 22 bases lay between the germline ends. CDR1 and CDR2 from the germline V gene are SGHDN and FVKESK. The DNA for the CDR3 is TGTGCCAGCAGCCAATCGTCTTTTGCAAGGGGGAAGGACACTGAAGCTTTCTTT. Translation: CASSQSSFARGKDTEAFF.

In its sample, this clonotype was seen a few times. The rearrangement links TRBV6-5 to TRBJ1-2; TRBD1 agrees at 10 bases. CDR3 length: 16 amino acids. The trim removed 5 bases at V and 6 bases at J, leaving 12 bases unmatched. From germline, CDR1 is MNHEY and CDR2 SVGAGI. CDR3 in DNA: TGTGCCAGCAGTCATCACCTCGACAGGGGGCTAGATGGCTACACCTTC. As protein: CASSHHLDRGLDGYTF.

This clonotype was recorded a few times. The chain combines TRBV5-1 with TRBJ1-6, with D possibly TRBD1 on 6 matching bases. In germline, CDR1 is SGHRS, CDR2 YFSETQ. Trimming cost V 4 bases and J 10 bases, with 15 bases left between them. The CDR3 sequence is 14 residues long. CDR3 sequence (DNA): TGCGCCAGCAGCCCCACGATGGGGGGCTCACCCCTCCACTTT. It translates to CASSPTMGGSPLHF. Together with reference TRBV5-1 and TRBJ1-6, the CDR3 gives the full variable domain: KAGVTQTPRYLIKTRGQQVTLSCSPISGHRSVSWYQQTPGQGLQFLFEYFSETQRNKGNFPGRFSGRQFSNSRSEMNVSTLELGDSALYLCASSPTMGGSPLHFGNGTRLTVT.

The CDR3 sequence: CASSLGTGFGNEQFF. In nucleotides, the CDR3 is TGTGCCAGCAGCTTAGGGACAGGGTTTGGTAACGAGCAGTTCTTC. The rearrangement joins TRBV7-3 to TRBJ2-7; 9 nucleotides align to TRBD1. Judging by the DNA end, TRBJ2-1 fits better; the J call may be wrong. This CDR3 spans 15 amino acids. Looked up from germline, CDR1 is SGHTA and CDR2 is FQGTGA.

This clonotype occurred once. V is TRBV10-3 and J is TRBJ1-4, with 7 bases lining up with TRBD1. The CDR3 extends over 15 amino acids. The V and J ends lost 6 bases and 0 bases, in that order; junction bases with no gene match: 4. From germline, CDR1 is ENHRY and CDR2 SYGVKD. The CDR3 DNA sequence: TGTGCCATCAGACGGGACAGTGCAACTAATGAAAAACTGTTTTTT. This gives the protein CAIRRDSATNEKLFF.

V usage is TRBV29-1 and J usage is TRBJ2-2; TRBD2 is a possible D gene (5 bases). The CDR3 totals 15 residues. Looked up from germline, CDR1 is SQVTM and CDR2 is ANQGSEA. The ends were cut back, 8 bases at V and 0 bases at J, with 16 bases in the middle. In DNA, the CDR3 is TGCAGCTTCCGACCGGACTTCTCGAACACCGGGGAGCTGTTTTTT. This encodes CSFRPDFSNTGELFF.

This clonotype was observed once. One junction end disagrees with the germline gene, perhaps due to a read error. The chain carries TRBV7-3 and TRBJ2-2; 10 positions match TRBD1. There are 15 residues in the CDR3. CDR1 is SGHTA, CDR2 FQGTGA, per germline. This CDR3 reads CASSRQGANTGELLF. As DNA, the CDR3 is TGTGCCAGCAGCAGACAGGGGGCGAACACCGGGGAGCTGCTTTTT.

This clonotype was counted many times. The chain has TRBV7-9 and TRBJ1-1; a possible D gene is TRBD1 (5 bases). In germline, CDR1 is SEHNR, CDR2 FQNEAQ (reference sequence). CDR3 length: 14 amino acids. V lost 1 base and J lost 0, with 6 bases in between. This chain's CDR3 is CASSLGGLNTEAFF. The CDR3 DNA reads TGTGCCAGCAGCTTAGGGGGACTGAACACTGAAGCTTTCTTT. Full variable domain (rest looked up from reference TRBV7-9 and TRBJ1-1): DTGVSQNPRHKITKRGQNVTFRCDPISEHNRLYWYRQTLGQGPEFLTYFQNEAQLEKSRLLSDRFSAERPKGSFSTLEIQRTEQGDSAMYLCASSLGGLNTEAFFGQGTRLTVV.

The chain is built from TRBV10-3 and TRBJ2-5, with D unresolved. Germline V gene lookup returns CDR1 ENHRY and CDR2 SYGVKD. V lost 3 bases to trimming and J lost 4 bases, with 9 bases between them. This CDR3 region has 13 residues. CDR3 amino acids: CAISDSSGETQYF. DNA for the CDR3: TGTGCCATCAGTGATTCGTCAGGAGAGACCCAGTACTTC.

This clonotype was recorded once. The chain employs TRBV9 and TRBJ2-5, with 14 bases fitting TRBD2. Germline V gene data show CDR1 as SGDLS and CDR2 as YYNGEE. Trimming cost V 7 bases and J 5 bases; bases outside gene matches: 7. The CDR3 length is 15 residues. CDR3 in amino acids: CASRPTSGRGETQYF. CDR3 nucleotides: TGTGCCAGCCGCCCGACTAGCGGGAGGGGTGAGACCCAGTACTTC.

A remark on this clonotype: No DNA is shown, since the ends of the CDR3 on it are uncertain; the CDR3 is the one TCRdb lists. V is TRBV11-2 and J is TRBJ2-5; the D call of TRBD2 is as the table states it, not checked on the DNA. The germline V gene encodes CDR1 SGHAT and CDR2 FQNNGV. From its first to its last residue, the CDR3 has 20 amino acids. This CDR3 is CASSFYICSAPGAFIETQYF.

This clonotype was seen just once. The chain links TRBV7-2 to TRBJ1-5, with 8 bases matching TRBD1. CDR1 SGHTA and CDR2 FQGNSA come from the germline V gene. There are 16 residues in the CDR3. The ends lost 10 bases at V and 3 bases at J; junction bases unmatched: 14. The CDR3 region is CATSDLRDRSNQPQHF. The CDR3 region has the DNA TGTGCCACCAGTGATTTGCGGGACAGGTCCAATCAGCCCCAGCATTTT.

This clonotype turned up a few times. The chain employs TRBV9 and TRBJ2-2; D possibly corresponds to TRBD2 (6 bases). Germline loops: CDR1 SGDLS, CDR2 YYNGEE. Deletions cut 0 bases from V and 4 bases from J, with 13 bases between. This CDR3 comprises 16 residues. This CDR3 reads CASSVGALEGTGELFF. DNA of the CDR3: TGTGCCAGCAGCGTAGGTGCCTTGGAGGGCACCGGGGAGCTGTTTTTT.